The rows below give T cell receptor beta chains drawn from one sample of a study of T cells in Graves' hyperthyroidism and ophthalmopathy. TCRdb recomputed calls from the multiplex PCR reads with MiXCR, one row per CDR3 protein. The sample consists of 700,000 or so distinct CDR3 sequences, roughly 15% of them appearing once. The sample consisted of blood. These receptors originate from a woman in her fifties or sixties with Graves' ophthalmopathy. The CDR3 runs from the conserved cysteine through the conserved F or W. D genes are given only for firm matches. Some rows mark clone size as missing; the rest say once, few, many or name a class of expanded clone.

TRBD1	TRBV6-2/TRBV6-3	TRBJ2-7	NA	CASKGTFRDRNTGAYEQYF	TGTGCCAGCAAAGGGACGTTCCGGGACAGGAACACTGGGGCCTACGAGCAGTACTTC
TRBD2	TRBV14	TRBJ2-7	many	CASSQIAGGPIYEQYF	TGTGCCAGCAGTCAAATAGCGGGAGGGCCCATCTACGAGCAGTACTTC
NA	TRBV4-3	TRBJ1-1	NA	CASSQAGYSMSAFF	TGCGCCAGCAGCCAAGCGGGCTACTCGATGTCGGCTTTCTTT
NA	TRBV7-2	TRBJ2-2	many	CASSSHGTGELFF	TGTGCCAGCAGCAGCCACGGCACCGGGGAGCTGTTTTTT
NA	TRBV20-1	TRBJ2-1	once	CSAKDGNEQFF	TGCAGTGCTAAAGACGGCAATGAGCAGTTCTTC
NA	TRBV7-9	TRBJ2-5	many	CASSLGSRPQETQYF	TGTGCCAGCAGCTTAGGTAGTCGACCACAAGAGACCCAGTACTTC
NA	TRBV2	TRBJ2-7	many	CASSVGGVEQYF	TGTGCCAGCAGTGTGGGGGGCGTCGAGCAGTACTTC
NA	TRBV28	TRBJ2-7	many	CASSAPGELEWEQYF	TGTGCCAGCAGTGCTCCCGGTGAGCTGGAGTGGGAGCAGTACTTC
TRBD1	TRBV2	TRBJ2-7	many	CASSPGTGGTYEQYF	TGTGCCAGCAGTCCAGGAACAGGGGGAACGTACGAGCAGTACTTC
NA	TRBV28	TRBJ2-1	many	CAGGPYNEQFF	TGTGCAGGGGGTCCCTACAATGAGCAGTTCTTC
TRBD1	TRBV6-2/TRBV6-3	TRBJ2-7	few	CASIHRGLGAYEQYF	TGTGCCAGCATCCACAGGGGGCTTGGTGCCTACGAGCAGTACTTC
NA	TRBV29-1	TRBJ1-1	many	CSVVLTEAFF	TGCAGCGTTGTTCTCACTGAAGCTTTCTTT
TRBD1	TRBV4-2	TRBJ1-4	NA	CASSQTGGRTNEKLFF	TGTGCCAGCAGCCAAACAGGGGGCCGGACTAATGAAAAACTGTTTTTT
NA	TRBV2	TRBJ2-3	many	CASNRGGSTDTQYF	TGTGCCAGCAATAGGGGCGGGAGCACAGATACGCAGTATTTT
NA	TRBV19	TRBJ2-6	NA	CASTWDASSGANVLTF	TGTGCCAGTACCTGGGACGCAAGCTCTGGGGCCAACGTCCTGACTTTC
NA	TRBV19	TRBJ2-7	many	CASSRTAQRRSYEQYF	TGTGCCAGTAGTAGGACAGCCCAAAGACGCTCCTACGAGCAGTACTTC
TRBD2	TRBV29-1	TRBJ2-5	many	CSVLAGTTLETQYF	TGCAGCGTTCTCGCCGGGACTACGCTCGAGACCCAGTACTTC
NA	TRBV14	TRBJ2-1	few	CASSQDYYEQFF	TGTGCCAGCAGCCAAGATTACTATGAGCAGTTCTTC
NA	TRBV3-1	TRBJ2-1	many	CASSPTTSSHNEQFF	TGTGCCAGCAGCCCCACCACTAGCTCCCACAATGAGCAGTTCTTC
TRBD1	TRBV12-3/TRBV12-4	TRBJ1-1	many	CASRATGGNTEAFF	TGTGCCAGCAGGGCGACAGGGGGAAACACTGAAGCTTTCTTT
NA	TRBV13	TRBJ1-2	NA	CASSLVGRGGGYTF	TGTGCCAGCAGCTTAGTCGGCAGGGGCGGTGGCTACACCTTC
TRBD1	TRBV4-2	TRBJ2-5	few	CASSHTTGGAGQETQYF	TGTGCCAGCAGCCATACAACAGGGGGCGCGGGGCAAGAGACCCAGTACTTC
NA	TRBV28	TRBJ2-7	many	CASSSSSEGSYEQYF	TGTGCCAGCAGTTCCTCGAGTGAGGGATCCTACGAGCAGTACTTC
NA	TRBV2	TRBJ2-1	many	CASSEGVNEQFF	TGTGCCAGCAGTGAAGGGGTCAATGAGCAGTTCTTC
TRBD1	TRBV27	TRBJ2-3	many	CASSFLGQGATDTQYF	TGTGCCAGCAGTTTCCTTGGACAGGGGGCAACAGATACGCAGTATTTT
NA	TRBV6-9	TRBJ2-6	NA	CASSWQHLSSGANVLTF	TGTGCCAGTAGCTGGCAGCACCTTAGCTCTGGGGCCAACGTCCTGACTTTC
NA	TRBV15	TRBJ2-7	many	CATSRAAGEYEQYF	TGTGCCACCAGCAGAGCGGCAGGGGAGTACGAGCAGTACTTC
TRBD2	TRBV28	TRBJ2-5	many	CASRAPTSVETQYF	TGTGCCAGCAGAGCCCCGACTAGCGTTGAGACCCAGTACTTC
NA	TRBV25-1	TRBJ2-3	NA	CASSEVLSSTDTQYF	TGTGCCAGCAGTGAGGTTCTGTCTAGCACAGATACGCAGTATTTT
TRBD1	TRBV3-1	TRBJ2-7	few	CASSQDPRDRVSDEQYF	TGTGCCAGCAGCCAAGACCCCCGGGACAGGGTTTCGGACGAGCAGTACTTC
TRBD2	TRBV12-3/TRBV12-4	TRBJ2-5	NA	CASRTRLAGVEETQYF	TGTGCCAGCAGAACCCGACTAGCGGGAGTGGAAGAGACCCAGTACTTC
TRBD2	TRBV5-6	TRBJ2-7	many	CASSSSGPSYEQYF	TGTGCCAGCAGTTCTAGCGGACCTTCCTACGAGCAGTACTTC
NA	TRBV6-1	TRBJ2-1	few	CASKSSDKGVYEQFF	TGTGCCAGCAAGTCCTCGGACAAGGGTGTCTATGAGCAGTTCTTC
NA	TRBV6-2/TRBV6-3	TRBJ1-1	NA	CASSYGSAFF	TGTGCCAGCAGTTATGGCTCGGCTTTCTTT
TRBD1	TRBV12-3/TRBV12-4	TRBJ1-1	few	CASSLGWDRINTEAFF	TGTGCCAGCAGTTTAGGCTGGGACAGGATTAACACTGAAGCTTTCTTT
TRBD2	TRBV11-2	TRBJ2-5	many	CASRRLAQETQYF	TGTGCCAGCAGGCGACTAGCCCAAGAGACCCAGTACTTC
TRBD2	TRBV7-3	TRBJ2-2	many	CASSLSPRGTYTGELFF	TGTGCCAGCAGCTTATCGCCGCGGGGGACTTACACCGGGGAGCTGTTTTTT
NA	TRBV4-2	TRBJ2-7	few	CASSQEVISYEQYF	TGTGCCAGCAGCCAAGAGGTAATCTCATACGAGCAGTACTTC
TRBD2	TRBV10-3	TRBJ2-1	many	CAIKSSTSGRRANEQFF	TGTGCCATCAAATCGTCGACTAGCGGGAGGCGCGCCAATGAGCAGTTCTTC
TRBD2	TRBV7-3	TRBJ2-3	many	CASSLSIAGGPDTQYF	TGTGCCAGCAGCCTTAGCATAGCGGGAGGGCCTGATACGCAGTATTTT
TRBD1	TRBV29-1	TRBJ2-6	few	CSVEGGRGSSGANVLTF	TGCAGCGTTGAAGGAGGCAGGGGGAGCTCTGGGGCCAACGTCCTGACTTTC
NA	TRBV6-2/TRBV6-3	TRBJ2-1	many	CASTPRVATYNEQFF	TGTGCCAGCACCCCCAGAGTAGCCACCTACAATGAGCAGTTCTTC
NA	TRBV4-1	TRBJ2-7	many	CASSRRDNAYEQYF	TGCGCCAGCAGCCGACGGGACAATGCCTACGAGCAGTACTTC
NA	TRBV7-9	TRBJ2-2	few	CASSLLRVNTGELFF	TGTGCCAGCAGCTTGCTTAGGGTAAACACCGGGGAGCTGTTTTTT
NA	TRBV3-1	TRBJ1-5	many	CASSQIPGTGQPQHF	TGTGCCAGCAGCCAAATCCCAGGTACCGGTCAGCCCCAGCATTTT
TRBD2	TRBV20-1	TRBJ2-3	few	CSAASGPSTDTQYF	TGCAGTGCCGCTAGCGGGCCTAGCACAGATACGCAGTATTTT
NA	TRBV25-1	TRBJ2-7	NA	CASSAHGRGRGIYEQYF	TGTGCCAGCAGTGCGCACGGGAGGGGGCGTGGTATTTACGAGCAGTACTTC
TRBD2	TRBV7-2	TRBJ2-7	many	CASSLGSGDYEQYF	TGTGCCAGCAGCTTAGGAAGCGGGGACTACGAGCAGTACTTC
NA	TRBV27	TRBJ2-1	few	CASSLSGQGGLAGYIPYNEQFF	TGTGCCAGCAGTTTATCGGGACAGGGTGGTCTAGCGGGTTACATCCCCTACAATGAGCAGTTCTTC
NA	TRBV18	TRBJ1-5	many	CASSPQQDQPQHF	TGTGCCAGCTCACCACAGCAGGATCAGCCCCAGCATTTT